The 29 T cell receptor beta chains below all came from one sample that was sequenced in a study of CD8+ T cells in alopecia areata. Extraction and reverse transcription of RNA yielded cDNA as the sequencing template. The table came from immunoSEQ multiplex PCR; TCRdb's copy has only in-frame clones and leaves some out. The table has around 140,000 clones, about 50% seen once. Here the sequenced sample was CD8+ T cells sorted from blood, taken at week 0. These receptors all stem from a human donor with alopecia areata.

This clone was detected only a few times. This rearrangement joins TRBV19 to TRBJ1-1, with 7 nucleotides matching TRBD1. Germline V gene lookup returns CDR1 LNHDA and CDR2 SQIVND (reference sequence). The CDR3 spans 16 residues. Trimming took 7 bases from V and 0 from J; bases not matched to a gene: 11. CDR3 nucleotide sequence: TGTGCCAGTACCCCGGGACAGAATCCTATGAACACTGAAGCTTTCTTT. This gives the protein CASTPGQNPMNTEAFF.

CDR3 coding DNA: TGTGCCAGCAGCGCAGGAGGCTACGAGCAGTACTTC. Translation: CASSAGGYEQYF. This chain joins TRBV5-6 and TRBJ2-7, with D possibly TRBD2 on 5 matching bases. In germline, CDR1 is SGHDT, CDR2 YYEEEE. The CDR3 is 12 residues long. Deletions cut 4 bases from V and 3 bases from J, with 8 bases between.

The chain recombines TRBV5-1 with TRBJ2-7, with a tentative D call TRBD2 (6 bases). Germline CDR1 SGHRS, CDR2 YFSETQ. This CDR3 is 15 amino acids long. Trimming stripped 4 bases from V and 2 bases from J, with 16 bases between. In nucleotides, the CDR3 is TGCGCCAGCAGCGCCCGACCGGGGGAGGCCTACGAGCAGTACTTC. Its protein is CASSARPGEAYEQYF.

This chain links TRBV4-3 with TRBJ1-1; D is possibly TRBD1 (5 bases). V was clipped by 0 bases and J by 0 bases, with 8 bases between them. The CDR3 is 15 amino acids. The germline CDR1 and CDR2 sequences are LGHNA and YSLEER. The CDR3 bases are TGCGCCAGCAGCCAAGATCCAGGGATGAACACTGAAGCTTTCTTT. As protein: CASSQDPGMNTEAFF.

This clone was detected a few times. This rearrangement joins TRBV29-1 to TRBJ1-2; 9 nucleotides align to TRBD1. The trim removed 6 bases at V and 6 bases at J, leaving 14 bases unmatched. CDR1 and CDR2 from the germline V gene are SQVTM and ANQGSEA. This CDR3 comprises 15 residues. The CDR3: CSVYPTGGQRHGYTF. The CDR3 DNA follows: TGCAGCGTGTACCCGACAGGGGGACAAAGGCATGGCTACACCTTC.

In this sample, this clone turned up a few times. The CDR3 region is CASRRTGGSETQYF. The CDR3 DNA is TGTGCCAGCAGGCGGACAGGGGGTTCCGAGACCCAGTACTTC. The chain combines TRBV27 with TRBJ2-5, with 10 bases lining up with TRBD1. The CDR3 contains 14 residues. Germline V gene sequence: CDR1 MNHEY, CDR2 SMNVEV (reference sequence). The V and J ends lost 6 bases and 5 bases, in that order; junction bases with no gene match: 6.

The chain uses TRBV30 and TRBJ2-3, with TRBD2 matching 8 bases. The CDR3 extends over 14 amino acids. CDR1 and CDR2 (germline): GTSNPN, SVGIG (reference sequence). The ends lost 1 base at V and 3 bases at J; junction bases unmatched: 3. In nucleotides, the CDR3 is TGTGCCTGGAGTGCGCTAGCGGGTACAGATACGCAGTATTTT. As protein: CAWSALAGTDTQYF.

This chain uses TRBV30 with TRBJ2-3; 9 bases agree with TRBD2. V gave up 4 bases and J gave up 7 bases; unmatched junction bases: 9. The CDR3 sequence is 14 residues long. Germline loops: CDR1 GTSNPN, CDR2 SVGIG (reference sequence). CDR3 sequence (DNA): TGTGCCTGGACTCCAGCGGGGGGATCCTATACGCAGTATTTT. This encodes CAWTPAGGSYTQYF.

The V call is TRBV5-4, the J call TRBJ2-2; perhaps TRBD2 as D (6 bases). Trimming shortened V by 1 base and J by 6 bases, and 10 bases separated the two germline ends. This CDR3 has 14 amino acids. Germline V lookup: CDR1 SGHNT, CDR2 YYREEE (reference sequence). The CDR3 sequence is CASSLWGVAGELFF. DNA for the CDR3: TGTGCCAGCAGCTTGTGGGGGGTCGCCGGGGAGCTGTTTTTT.

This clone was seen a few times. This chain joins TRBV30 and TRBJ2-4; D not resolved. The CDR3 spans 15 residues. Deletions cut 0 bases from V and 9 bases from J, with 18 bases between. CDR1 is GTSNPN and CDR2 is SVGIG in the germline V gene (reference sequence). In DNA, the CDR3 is TGTGCCTGGAGTGTGGGTCTCGACCTGGCAGGCATTCAGTACTTC. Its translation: CAWSVGLDLAGIQYF. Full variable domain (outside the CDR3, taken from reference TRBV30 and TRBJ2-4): SQTIHQWPATLVQPVGSPLSLECTVEGTSNPNLYWYRQAAGRGLQLLFYSVGIGQISSEVPQNLSASRPQDRQFILSSKKLLLSDSGFYLCAWSVGLDLAGIQYFGAGTRLSVL.

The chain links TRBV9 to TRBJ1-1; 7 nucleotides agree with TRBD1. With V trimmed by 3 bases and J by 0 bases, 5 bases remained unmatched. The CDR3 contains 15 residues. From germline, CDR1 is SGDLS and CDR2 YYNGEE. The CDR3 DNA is TGTGCCAGCAGCGCCGAGGGACAGATGAACACTGAAGCTTTCTTT. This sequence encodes CASSAEGQMNTEAFF.

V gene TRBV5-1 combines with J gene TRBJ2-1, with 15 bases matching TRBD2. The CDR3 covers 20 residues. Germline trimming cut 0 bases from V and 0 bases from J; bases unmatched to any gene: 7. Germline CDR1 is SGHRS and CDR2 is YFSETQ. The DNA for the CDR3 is TGCGCCAGCAGCTTGGGATTCGGGACTAGCGGGGGGAGCTCCTACAATGAGCAGTTCTTC. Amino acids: CASSLGFGTSGGSSYNEQFF.

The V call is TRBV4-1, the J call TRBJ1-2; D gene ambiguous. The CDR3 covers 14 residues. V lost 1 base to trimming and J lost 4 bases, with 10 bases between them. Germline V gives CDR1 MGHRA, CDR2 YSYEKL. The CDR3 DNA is TGCGCCAGCAGCCAAGCCCTGGAGGGCTATGGCTACACCTTC. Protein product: CASSQALEGYGYTF.

Written as DNA, the CDR3 is TGCGCCAGCAGCCAAGTGGGAGGAGAGACCCAGTACTTC. The encoded protein is CASSQVGGETQYF. V is TRBV4-1 and J is TRBJ2-5; TRBD2 might be the D (6 bases). CDR3 size: 13 residues. The germline V and J ends were trimmed by 1 base and 4 bases, with 7 bases remaining between them. Germline V gene lookup returns CDR1 MGHRA and CDR2 YSYEKL.

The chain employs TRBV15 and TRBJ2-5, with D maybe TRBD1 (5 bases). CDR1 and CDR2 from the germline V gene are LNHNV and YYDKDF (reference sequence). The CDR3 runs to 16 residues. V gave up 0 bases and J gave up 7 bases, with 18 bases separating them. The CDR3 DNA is TGTGCCACCAGCAGAGATGGCGTGTGGGGCCGTTGGACCCAGTACTTC. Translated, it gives CATSRDGVWGRWTQYF.

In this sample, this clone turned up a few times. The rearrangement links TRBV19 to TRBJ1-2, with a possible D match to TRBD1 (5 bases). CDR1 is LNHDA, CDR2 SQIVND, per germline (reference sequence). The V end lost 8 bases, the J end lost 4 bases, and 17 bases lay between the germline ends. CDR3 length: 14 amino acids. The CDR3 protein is CASRDRQNFYGYTF. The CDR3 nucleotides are TGTGCCAGTCGGGACCGACAGAACTTCTATGGCTACACCTTC.

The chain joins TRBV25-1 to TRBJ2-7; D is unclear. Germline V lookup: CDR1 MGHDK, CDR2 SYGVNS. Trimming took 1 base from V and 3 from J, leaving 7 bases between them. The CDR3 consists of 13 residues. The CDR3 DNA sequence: TGTGCCAGCAGTGAATCCGGCCACTACGAGCAGTACTTC. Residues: CASSESGHYEQYF.

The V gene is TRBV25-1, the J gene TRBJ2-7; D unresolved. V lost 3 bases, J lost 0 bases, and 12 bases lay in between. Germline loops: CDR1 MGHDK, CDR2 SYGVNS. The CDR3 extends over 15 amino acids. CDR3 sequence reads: CASSEGHRSSYEQYF. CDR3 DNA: TGTGCCAGCAGTGAGGGTCACAGAAGCTCCTACGAGCAGTACTTC.

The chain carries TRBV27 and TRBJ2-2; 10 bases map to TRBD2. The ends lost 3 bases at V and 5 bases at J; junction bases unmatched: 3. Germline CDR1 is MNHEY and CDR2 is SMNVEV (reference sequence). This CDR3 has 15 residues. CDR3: CASSLQLAGTGELFF. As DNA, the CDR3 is TGTGCCAGCAGTTTGCAACTAGCGGGGACCGGGGAGCTGTTTTTT.

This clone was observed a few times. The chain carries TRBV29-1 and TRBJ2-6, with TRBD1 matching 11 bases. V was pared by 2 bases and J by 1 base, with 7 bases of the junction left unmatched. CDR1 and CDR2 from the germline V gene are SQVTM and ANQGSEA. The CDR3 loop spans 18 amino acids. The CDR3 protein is CSVESWGQGDSGANVLTF. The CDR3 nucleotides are TGCAGCGTTGAAAGTTGGGGACAGGGGGATTCTGGGGCCAACGTCCTGACTTTC.

The CDR3 loop reads CASSFDRDRQETQYF. The CDR3 nucleotides are TGTGCCAGCAGTTTTGACCGGGACCGTCAAGAGACCCAGTACTTC. This chain joins TRBV25-1 and TRBJ2-5; perhaps D is TRBD1 or TRBD2 (5 bases each). V was trimmed by 5 bases and J by 2 bases, leaving 15 bases between them. The CDR3 spans 15 residues. Germline V gene lookup returns CDR1 MGHDK and CDR2 SYGVNS.

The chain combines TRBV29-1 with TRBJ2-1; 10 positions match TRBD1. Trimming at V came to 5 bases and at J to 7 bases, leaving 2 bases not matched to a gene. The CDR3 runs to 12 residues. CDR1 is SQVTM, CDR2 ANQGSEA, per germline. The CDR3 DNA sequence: TGCAGCGTTCTGGGACAGGGGAATGAGCAGTTCTTC. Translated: CSVLGQGNEQFF.

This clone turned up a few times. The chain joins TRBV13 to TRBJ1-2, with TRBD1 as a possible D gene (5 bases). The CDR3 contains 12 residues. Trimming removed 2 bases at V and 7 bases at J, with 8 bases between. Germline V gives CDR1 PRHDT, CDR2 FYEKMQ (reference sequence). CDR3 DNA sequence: TGTGCCAGCAGCTTACAGGGTAGTGGCTACACCTTC. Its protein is CASSLQGSGYTF.

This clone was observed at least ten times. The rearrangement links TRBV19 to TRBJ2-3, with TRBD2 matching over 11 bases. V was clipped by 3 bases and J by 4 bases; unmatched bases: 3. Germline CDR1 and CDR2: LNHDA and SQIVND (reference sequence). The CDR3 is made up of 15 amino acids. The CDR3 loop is CASSISGGASDTQYF. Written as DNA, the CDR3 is TGTGCCAGTAGTATTAGCGGGGGGGCCTCAGATACGCAGTATTTT.

CDR3 amino acids: CASRPGQLRLHF. For the CDR3, the DNA is TGTGCCAGCAGACCCGGACAGCTTCGGCTCCACTTT. This chain connects TRBV2 to TRBJ1-6; perhaps TRBD1 as D (6 bases). Trimming cost V 6 bases and J 16 bases, with 16 bases left between them. Germline-derived CDR1 and CDR2 are SNHLY and FYNNEI. The CDR3 covers 12 residues.

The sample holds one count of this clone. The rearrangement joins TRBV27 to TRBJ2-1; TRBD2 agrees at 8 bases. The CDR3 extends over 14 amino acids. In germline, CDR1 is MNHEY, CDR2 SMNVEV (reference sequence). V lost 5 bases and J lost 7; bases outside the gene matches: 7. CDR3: CASSPRGGLNEQFF. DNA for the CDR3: TGTGCCAGCAGTCCACGGGGGGGTCTAAATGAGCAGTTCTTC.

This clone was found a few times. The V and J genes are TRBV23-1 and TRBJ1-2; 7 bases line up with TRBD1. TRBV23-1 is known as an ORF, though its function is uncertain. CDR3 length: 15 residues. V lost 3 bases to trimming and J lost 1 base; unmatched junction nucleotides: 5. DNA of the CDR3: TGCGCCAGCAGTCATCCGGGACAGATTAACTATGGCTACACCTTC. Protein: CASSHPGQINYGYTF.

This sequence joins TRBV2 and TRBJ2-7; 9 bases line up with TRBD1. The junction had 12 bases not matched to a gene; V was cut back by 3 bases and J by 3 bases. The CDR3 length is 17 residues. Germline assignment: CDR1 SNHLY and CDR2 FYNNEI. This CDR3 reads CASSDWVTGQGYYEQYF. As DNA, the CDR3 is TGTGCCAGCAGTGATTGGGTCACGGGACAGGGATACTACGAGCAGTACTTC. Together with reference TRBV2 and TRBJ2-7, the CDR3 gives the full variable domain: EPEVTQTPSHQVTQMGQEVILRCVPISNHLYFYWYRQILGQKVEFLVSFYNNEISEKSEIFDDQFSVERPDGSNFTLKIRSTKLEDSAMYFCASSDWVTGQGYYEQYFGPGTRLTVT.

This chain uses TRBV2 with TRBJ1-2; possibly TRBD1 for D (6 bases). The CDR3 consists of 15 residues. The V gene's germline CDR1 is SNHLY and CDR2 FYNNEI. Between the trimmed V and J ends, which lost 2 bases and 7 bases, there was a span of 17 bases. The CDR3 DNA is TGTGCCAGCAGTGAACCACGTACGACAGGCCGTGGCTACACCTTC. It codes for CASSEPRTTGRGYTF.